This entry describes one TCR beta chain. The sample comes from a study of CD8+ T cells in alopecia areata. The authors sorted CD4+ and CD8+ T cells from PBMCs. Germline values: CDR1 SQVTM, CDR2 ANQGSEA. Between the trimmed V and J ends, which lost 7 bases and 3 bases, there was a span of 10 bases. The CDR3 totals 11 residues. Extraction of RNA preceded its reverse transcription into cDNA, which served as the sequencing template. Measured with immunoSEQ multiplex PCR; TCRdb has only the in-frame clones, and not every one. The sample lists 200,000 or so clones, 50% to 70% seen once, with approximately 0.5% in the top ten.

This sequence was found in a human donor with alopecia areata. The sequencing here drew on CD4+ T cells sorted from blood, taken at week 0. This rearrangement joins TRBV29-1 to TRBJ2-7; D remains unclear. CDR3 amino acids: CSAGPDYEQYF. The CDR3 DNA is TGCAGCGCCGGCCCGGACTACGAGCAGTACTTC.